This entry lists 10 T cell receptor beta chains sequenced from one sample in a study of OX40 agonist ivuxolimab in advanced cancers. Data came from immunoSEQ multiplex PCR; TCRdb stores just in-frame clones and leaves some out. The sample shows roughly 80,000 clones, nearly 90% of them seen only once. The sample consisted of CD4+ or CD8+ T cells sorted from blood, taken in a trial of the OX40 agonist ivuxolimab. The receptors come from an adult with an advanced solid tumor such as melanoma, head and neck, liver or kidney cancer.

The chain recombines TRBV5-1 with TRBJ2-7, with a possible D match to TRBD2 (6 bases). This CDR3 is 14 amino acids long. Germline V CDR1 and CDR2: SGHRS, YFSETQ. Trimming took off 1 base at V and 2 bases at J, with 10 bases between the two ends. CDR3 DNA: TGCGCCAGCAGCTTGAGCGGAGGGGCCTACGAGCAGTACTTC. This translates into CASSLSGGAYEQYF.

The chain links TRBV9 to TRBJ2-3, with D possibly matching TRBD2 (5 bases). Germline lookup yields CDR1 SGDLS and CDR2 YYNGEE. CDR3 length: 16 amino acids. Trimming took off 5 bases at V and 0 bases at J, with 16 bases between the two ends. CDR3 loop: CASSLRSTGSTDTQYF. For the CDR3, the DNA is TGTGCCAGCAGTCTTCGGTCGACGGGAAGCACAGATACGCAGTATTTT.

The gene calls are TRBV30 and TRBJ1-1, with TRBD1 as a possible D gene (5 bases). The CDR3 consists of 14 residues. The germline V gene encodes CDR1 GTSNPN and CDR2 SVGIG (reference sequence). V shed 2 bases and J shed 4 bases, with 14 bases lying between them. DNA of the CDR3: TGTGCCTGGAGTCCCCGGGGCCGCCCCACTGAAGCTTTCTTT. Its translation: CAWSPRGRPTEAFF.

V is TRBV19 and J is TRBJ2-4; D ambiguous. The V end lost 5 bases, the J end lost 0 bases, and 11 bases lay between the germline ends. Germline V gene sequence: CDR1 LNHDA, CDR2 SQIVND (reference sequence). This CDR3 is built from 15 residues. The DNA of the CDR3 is TGTGCCAGTAGTGTAGGTGGGCTAGCCAAAAACATTCAGTACTTC. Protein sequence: CASSVGGLAKNIQYF.

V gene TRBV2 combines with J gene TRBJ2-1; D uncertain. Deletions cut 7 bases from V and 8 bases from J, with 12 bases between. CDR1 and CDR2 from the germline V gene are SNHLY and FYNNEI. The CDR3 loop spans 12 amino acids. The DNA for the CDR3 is TGTGCCAGCACTTACCCCAGCGATGAGCAGTTCTTC. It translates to CASTYPSDEQFF.

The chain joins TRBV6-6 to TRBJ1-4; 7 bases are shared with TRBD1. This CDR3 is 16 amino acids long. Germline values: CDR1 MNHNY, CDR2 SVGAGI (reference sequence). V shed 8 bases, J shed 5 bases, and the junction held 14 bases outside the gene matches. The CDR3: CASLYGTGANNEKLFF. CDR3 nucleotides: TGTGCCAGCCTCTACGGAACAGGGGCGAACAATGAAAAACTGTTTTTT.

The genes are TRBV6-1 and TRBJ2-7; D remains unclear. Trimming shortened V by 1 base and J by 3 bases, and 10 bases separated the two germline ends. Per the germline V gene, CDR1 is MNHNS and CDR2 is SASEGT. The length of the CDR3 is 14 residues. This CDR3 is CASSEGPRDYEQYF. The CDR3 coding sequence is TGTGCCAGCAGTGAAGGTCCCCGAGACTACGAGCAGTACTTC.

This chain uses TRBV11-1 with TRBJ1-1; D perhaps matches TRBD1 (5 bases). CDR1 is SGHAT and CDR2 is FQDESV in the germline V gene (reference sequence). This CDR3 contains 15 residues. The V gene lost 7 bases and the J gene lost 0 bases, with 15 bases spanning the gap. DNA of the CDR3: TGTGCCAGCACCGTGGGGCGTAAAATGAACACTGAAGCTTTCTTT. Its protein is CASTVGRKMNTEAFF.

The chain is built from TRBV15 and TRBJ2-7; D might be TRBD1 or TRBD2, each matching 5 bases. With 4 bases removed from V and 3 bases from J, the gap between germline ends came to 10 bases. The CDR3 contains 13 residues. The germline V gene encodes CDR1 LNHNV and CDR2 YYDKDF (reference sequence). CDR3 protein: CATSIWGNYEQYF. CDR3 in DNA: TGTGCCACCAGCATCTGGGGGAACTACGAGCAGTACTTC.

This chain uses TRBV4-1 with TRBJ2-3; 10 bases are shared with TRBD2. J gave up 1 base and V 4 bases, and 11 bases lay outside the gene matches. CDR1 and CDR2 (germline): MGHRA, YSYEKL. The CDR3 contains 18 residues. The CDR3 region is CASSRGGLAGARTDTQYF. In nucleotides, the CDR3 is TGCGCCAGCAGCCGAGGGGGCCTAGCGGGGGCCCGCACAGATACGCAGTATTTT.